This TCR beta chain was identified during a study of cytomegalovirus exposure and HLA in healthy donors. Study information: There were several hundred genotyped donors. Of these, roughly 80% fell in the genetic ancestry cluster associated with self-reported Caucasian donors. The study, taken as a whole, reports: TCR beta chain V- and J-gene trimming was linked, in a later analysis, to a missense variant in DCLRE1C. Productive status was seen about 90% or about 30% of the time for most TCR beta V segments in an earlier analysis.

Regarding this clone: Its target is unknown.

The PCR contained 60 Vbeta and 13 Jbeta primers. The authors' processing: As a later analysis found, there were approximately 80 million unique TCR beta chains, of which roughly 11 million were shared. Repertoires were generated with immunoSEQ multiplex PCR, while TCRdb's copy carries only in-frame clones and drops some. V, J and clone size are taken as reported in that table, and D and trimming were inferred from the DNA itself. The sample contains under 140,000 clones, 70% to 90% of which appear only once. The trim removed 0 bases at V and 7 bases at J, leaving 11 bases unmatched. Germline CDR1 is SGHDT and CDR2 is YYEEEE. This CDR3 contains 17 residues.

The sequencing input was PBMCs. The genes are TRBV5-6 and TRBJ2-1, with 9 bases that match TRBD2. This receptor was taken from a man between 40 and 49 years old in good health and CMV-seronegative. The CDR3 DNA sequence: TGTGCCAGCAGCTTGGAGAGAGCGGGGGGTTCTAGGAATGAGCAGTTCTTC. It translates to CASSLERAGGSRNEQFF.